This TCR beta chain was recovered during a study of cytomegalovirus exposure and HLA in healthy donors. Study-level findings and limits: An ancestry cluster, one associated with Asian ancestry, reportedly showed fewer N-insertions than the approximately 660-donor mean in a later analysis. Reportedly, TCR beta sequences accurately predicted HLA-A and HLA-B alleles in most subjects.

Points on this clone: Its matching antigen is unknown.

The V gene lost 0 bases and the J gene lost 7 bases, with 22 bases spanning the gap. Per the germline V gene, CDR1 is LGHNA and CDR2 is YNFKEQ. The CDR3 spans 17 residues. The PCR employed 60 Vbeta primers together with 13 Jbeta primers. The assay was immunoSEQ multiplex PCR, and TCRdb's table has in-frame clones only and misses some. The data show around 210,000 clones, more than 65% seen once. Sequencing input: PBMCs. V is TRBV4-2 and J is TRBJ2-7, with D perhaps matching TRBD2 (7 bases). The sequence derives from a man between 45 and 60 years old in good health and CMV-seronegative. CDR3 residues: CASSQEGGGRALREQYF. The CDR3 nucleotides read TGTGCCAGCAGCCAAGAGGGAGGGGGGAGGGCCCTCCGAGAGCAGTACTTC.